The TCR beta chain under discussion was sequenced for a study of CD8+CD57+ T cells in acquired aplastic anemia. Findings and limits, study-wide: Sharing between patients and controls was observed for roughly 30 CD8+ CDR3 sequences.

Germline CDR1 LNHNV, CDR2 YYDKDF (reference sequence). The V segment lost 1 base and the J segment 0 bases; nucleotides outside the gene matches: 3. The CDR3 spans 17 residues. As to this clonotype: Its specificity is unknown.

In patients chosen for sequencing, flow cytometry had shown CD8+CD57+ cell expansion. As a group, the patients uniformly had severe acquired aplastic anemia. CDR3 and TCR beta VDJ profiling relied on a genomic DNA template. TCRdb re-called the reads through MiXCR, storing one row per CDR3 protein. The table records 200,000 to 250,000 distinct CDR3 sequences, more than 40% of them present only once. Sequencing input: sorted CD4+, CD8+, or CD8+CD57+ T cells (not recorded which) from PBMCs. The gene calls are TRBV15 and TRBJ2-6; 7 nucleotides line up with TRBD1. The origin of this receptor is a human donor with aplastic anemia. The chain's CDR3 is CATSRGTGGSGANVLTF. As DNA, the CDR3 is TGTGCCACCAGCAGAGGGACAGGTGGCTCTGGGGCCAACGTCCTGACTTTC.